A selection of T cell receptor beta chains follows, all from one sample in a study of OX40 agonist ivuxolimab in advanced cancers. Data came from immunoSEQ multiplex PCR; TCRdb stores just in-frame clones and leaves some out. The repertoire holds tens of thousands of clones, with roughly 80% as singletons. The input for sequencing was CD4+ or CD8+ T cells sorted from blood, taken in a trial of the OX40 agonist ivuxolimab. These receptors all stem from an adult with an advanced solid tumor such as melanoma, head and neck, liver or kidney cancer. Each CDR3 is given without its conserved first and last residue.

J | V | CDR3
TRBJ2-7 | TRBV5-4 | ASRRGLAESYEQY
TRBJ2-7 | TRBV27 | ASRNFRGGEQY
TRBJ1-6 | TRBV7-2 | ASSSWTESGPLH
TRBJ2-5 | TRBV6-6 | ASSYLQGPQETQY
TRBJ2-1 | TRBV5-8 | ASSLLLAGEQF
TRBJ1-1 | TRBV6-1 | ASSDGIEAF
TRBJ2-7 | TRBV27 | ASSLSTPQGANSYEQY
TRBJ2-5 | TRBV4-2 | ASSRDSTETQY
TRBJ2-1 | TRBV6-1 | ASNAGDSPYNEQF
TRBJ1-6 | TRBV11-2 | ASSLGQTNSPLH
TRBJ2-2 | TRBV7-3 | ASSLTGGRNTGELF
TRBJ2-1 | TRBV21-1 | ARPTGLAGGPIYEQF
TRBJ1-4 | TRBV30 | AWTRGGSDEKLF
TRBJ2-1 | TRBV5-1 | ASSWTGTSGINNEQF
TRBJ2-1 | TRBV27 | ASSWTSGHYNEQF
TRBJ1-2 | TRBV6-5 | ASSYSRAVNYGYT
TRBJ1-2 | TRBV6-4 | ASRAETGGNYGYT
TRBJ1-2 | TRBV18 | ASSPGAGNYGYT
TRBJ1-1 | TRBV2 | ASRFLDVNTEAF
TRBJ2-1 | TRBV18 | ASSPPPRASEQF
TRBJ1-1 | TRBV27 | ASSFLMNTEAF
. | TRBV4-2 | ASSQAGGGVGSYEQY
TRBJ1-2 | TRBV5-1 | ASRQGQGPYYGYT
TRBJ1-5 | TRBV27 | ASSFLGQGAGQPQH
TRBJ2-1 | TRBV4-3 | ASSRESTQF
TRBJ1-5 | TRBV19 | ASSPGQVSNQPQH
TRBJ1-2 | TRBV7-2 | ASSLGQLNYGYT
TRBJ2-7 | TRBV28 | ASLQQGYEQY
TRBJ1-4 | TRBV27 | ASGGGANEKLF
TRBJ2-7 | TRBV7-6 | ASSSTSGMNTYEQY
TRBJ2-7 | TRBV10-3 | AISESSSGTDEQY
TRBJ2-3 | TRBV7-3 | ASSPNTDTQY
TRBJ2-7 | TRBV19 | ASSIRVAGPYEQY
TRBJ2-7 | TRBV2 | ASSEAARTSGRISPFYEQY
TRBJ2-3 | TRBV9 | ASRRQGGADTQY
TRBJ1-2 | TRBV5-1 | ASREGPTNYGYT
TRBJ2-7 | TRBV19 | ASSTDRSSYEQY
TRBJ2-5 | TRBV5-1 | ASSTSGREETQY
TRBJ2-7 | TRBV27 | ASRDSSSYEQY
TRBJ2-3 | TRBV30 | AWNPGLPAADTQY
TRBJ1-3 | TRBV27 | ASSNTGSGNTIY
TRBJ2-3 | TRBV5-1 | ASNLAGNTDTQY
TRBJ2-1 | TRBV2 | ASDASSNLNNEQF
TRBJ1-5 | TRBV12-5 | ASGLVRTPSNQPQH